This T cell receptor (beta chain) was documented in a study of post-analysis software for immune sequencing data. Overall study: Relapsing-remitting, secondary progressive and progressive-relapsing courses of multiple sclerosis were included. General study findings and limits: F measure showed strong co-clustering of same-batch samples. Patients used about five TRBV segments, including TRBV5-6, TRBV5-1 and TRBV20-1, more often than controls. Controls significantly exceeded multiple sclerosis patients in normalized Chao1 diversity.

Sequencing libraries made from TCR beta cDNA carried unique molecular identifiers. Yield was some 540,000 cDNA molecules from roughly 0.93 to 9.6 million T cells. TCRdb processed the PCR reads anew with MiXCR; each CDR3 protein has one entry. The table lists hundreds of thousands of distinct CDR3 sequences, 30% of them singletons. The table lists this clonotype with a count of one. The antigen is not known. From germline, CDR1 is SEHNR and CDR2 FQNEAQ (reference sequence). CDR3 length: 14 amino acids. V was shortened by 5 bases and J by 3 bases, with 12 bases between the two germline ends. Sample: blood. J is TRBJ2-3 and V is TRBV7-9; possible D gene TRBD1, 5 bases. This receptor was taken from a girl aged 5-17 years with multiple sclerosis. The CDR3 region has the DNA TGTGCCAGCAGCGGGGTCAGGGAAACAGATACGCAGTATTTT. Translated, it gives CASSGVRETDTQYF.